This T cell receptor beta chain was found in a study of long-term antiretroviral therapy in people with HIV. In regard to this clone: Its antigen is unidentified.

The immunoSEQ assay was v3.0, run at survey level. Sequenced by immunoSEQ multiplex PCR; TCRdb stores in-frame clones only, minus some. This sample has some 40,000 clones; 80% to 85% occur once, and the top ten carry 6.2%. Whole-study findings and limits: Upon ART, diversity increased but remained lower than transplant donor controls.

Germline V gene lookup returns CDR1 SGHDT and CDR2 YYEEEE. V lost 0 bases to trimming and J lost 12 bases, with 24 bases between them. The CDR3 loop spans 16 amino acids. The material was unsorted PBMCs, obtained 1 year after starting antiretroviral therapy. The receptor's source is a young man with HIV. The V gene is TRBV5-6, the J gene TRBJ1-2; a weak D match, TRBD1 (5 bases). CDR3 loop: CASSLGGSGRGRRNTF. The DNA for the CDR3 is TGTGCCAGCAGCTTGGGGGGGTCGGGAAGGGGAAGAAGAAACACCTTC.